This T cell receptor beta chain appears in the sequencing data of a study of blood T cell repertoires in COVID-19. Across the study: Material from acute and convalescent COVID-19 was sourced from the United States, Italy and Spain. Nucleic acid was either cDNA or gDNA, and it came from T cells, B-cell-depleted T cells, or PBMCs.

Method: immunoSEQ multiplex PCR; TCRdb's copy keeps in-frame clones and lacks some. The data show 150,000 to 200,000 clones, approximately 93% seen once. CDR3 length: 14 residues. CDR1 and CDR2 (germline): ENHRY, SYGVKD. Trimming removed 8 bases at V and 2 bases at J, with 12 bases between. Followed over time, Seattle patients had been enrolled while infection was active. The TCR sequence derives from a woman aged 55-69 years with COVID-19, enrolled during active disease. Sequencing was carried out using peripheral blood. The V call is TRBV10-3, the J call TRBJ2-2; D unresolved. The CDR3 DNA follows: TGTGCCATCCCTGTGGGCGCTAACACCGGGGAGCTGTTTTTT. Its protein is CAIPVGANTGELFF.